These T cell receptor beta chains were read from a single sample in a study of persistence of HIV-infected CD4 T cells. Here immunoSEQ multiplex PCR was the method, and the copy in TCRdb shows in-frame clones only, minus some. The table lists about 64,000 clones, about four fifths of them singletons. No antigen is known for these receptors. The sequencing used CD4+ T cells sorted from PBMCs after approximately 20-hour stimulation, collected from a patient who received antiretroviral therapy. The receptors here all came from an adult man with HIV who was CMV-seropositive. CDR3s include the opening cysteine and the closing phenylalanine or tryptophan. D genes are given only for firm matches. Clone size appears in some rows only: once, few, many, or a class for an expanded clone.

J | V | D | size | CDR3 | DNA
TRBJ2-2 | TRBV6-6 | . | . | CASRLGLGADGELFF | TGTGCCAGCAGACTGGGACTCGGGGCGGACGGGGAGCTGTTTTTT
TRBJ2-7 | TRBV6-6 | . | . | CATLRQGAAENYEQYF | TGTGCCACCCTACGACAAGGGGCAGCAGAAAACTACGAGCAGTACTTC
TRBJ2-1 | TRBV2 | TRBD2 | . | CASTFQRGGYNEQFF | TGTGCCAGCACCTTCCAGCGGGGGGGTTACAATGAGCAGTTCTTC
TRBJ1-6 | TRBV28 | . | few | CASSPFPPLDSPLHF | TGTGCCAGCAGTCCCTTTCCCCCTTTGGATTCACCCCTCCACTTT
TRBJ2-3 | TRBV2 | . | few | CASKQAGATDTQYF | TGTGCCAGCAAACAGGCCGGGGCCACAGATACGCAGTATTTT
TRBJ2-3 | TRBV6-4 | TRBD2 | . | CASSVLRRGFTDTQYF | TGTGCCAGCAGTGTATTGCGGCGGGGGTTCACAGATACGCAGTATTTT
TRBJ2-1 | TRBV19 | . | . | CASGQFPPSRGGNNEQFF | TGTGCCAGTGGACAATTCCCTCCGAGCAGGGGGGGAAACAATGAGCAGTTCTTC
TRBJ1-1 | TRBV6-5 | . | . | CASSQWGNTEAFF | TGTGCCAGCAGTCAGTGGGGGAACACTGAAGCTTTCTTT
TRBJ1-2 | TRBV5-4 | . | . | CASSSQGGDYGYTF | TGTGCCAGCAGCTCACAGGGAGGCGACTATGGCTACACCTTC
TRBJ2-2 | TRBV4-1 | . | . | CASSPRTVSNTGELFF | TGCGCCAGCAGTCCCCGGACCGTTTCGAACACCGGGGAGCTGTTTTTT